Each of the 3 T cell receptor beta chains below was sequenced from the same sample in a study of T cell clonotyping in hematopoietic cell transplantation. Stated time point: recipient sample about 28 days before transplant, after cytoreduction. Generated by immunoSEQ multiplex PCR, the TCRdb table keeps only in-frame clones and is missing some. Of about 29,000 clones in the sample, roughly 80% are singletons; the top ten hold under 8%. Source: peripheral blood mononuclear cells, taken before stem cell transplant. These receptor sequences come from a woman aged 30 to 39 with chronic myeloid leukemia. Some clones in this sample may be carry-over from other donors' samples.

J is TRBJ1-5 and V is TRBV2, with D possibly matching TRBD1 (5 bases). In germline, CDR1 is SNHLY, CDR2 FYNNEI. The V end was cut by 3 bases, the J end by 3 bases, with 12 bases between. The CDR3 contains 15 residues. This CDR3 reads CASSDSGTDNQPQHF. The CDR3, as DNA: TGTGCCAGCAGTGATTCAGGGACGGACAATCAGCCCCAGCATTTT.

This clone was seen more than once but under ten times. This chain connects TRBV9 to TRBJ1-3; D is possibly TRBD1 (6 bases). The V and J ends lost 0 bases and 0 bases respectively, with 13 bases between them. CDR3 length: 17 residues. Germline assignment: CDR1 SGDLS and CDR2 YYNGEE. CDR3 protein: CASSVVGAANSGNTIYF. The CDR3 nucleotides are TGTGCCAGCAGCGTAGTGGGGGCCGCCAACTCTGGAAACACCATATATTTT. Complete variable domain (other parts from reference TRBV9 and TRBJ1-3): DSGVTQTPKHLITATGQRVTLRCSPRSGDLSVYWYQQSLDQGLQFLIQYYNGEERAKGNILERFSAQQFPDLHSELNLSSLELGDSALYFCASSVVGAANSGNTIYFGEGSWLTVV.

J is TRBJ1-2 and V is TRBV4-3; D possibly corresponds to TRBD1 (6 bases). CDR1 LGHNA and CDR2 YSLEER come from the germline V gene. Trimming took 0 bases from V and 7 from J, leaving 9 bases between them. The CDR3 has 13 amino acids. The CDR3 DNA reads TGCGCCAGCAGCCAAGACGCAGGGGTTGGCTACACCTTC. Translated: CASSQDAGVGYTF.